This T cell receptor (beta chain) was sequenced in a study of blood T cell repertoires in COVID-19. The table came from immunoSEQ multiplex PCR; TCRdb's copy has only in-frame clones and leaves some out. In the table there are 150,000 to 200,000 clones, over 75% of which are singletons. The CDR3 loop spans 14 amino acids. Germline CDR1 reads LGHDT; CDR2 reads YNNKEL (reference sequence). V was trimmed by 7 bases and J by 7 bases, leaving 14 bases between them. The sequenced material came from peripheral blood. V is TRBV3-1 (or the pseudogene TRBV3-2) and J is TRBJ1-6; possibly TRBD1 for D (6 bases). The sequence derives from a man in his sixties or seventies with acute or convalescent COVID-19. The CDR3 reads CASTSQGLNSPLHF. In DNA form, the CDR3 reads TGTGCCAGCACCTCGCAGGGGCTCAATTCACCCCTCCACTTT.